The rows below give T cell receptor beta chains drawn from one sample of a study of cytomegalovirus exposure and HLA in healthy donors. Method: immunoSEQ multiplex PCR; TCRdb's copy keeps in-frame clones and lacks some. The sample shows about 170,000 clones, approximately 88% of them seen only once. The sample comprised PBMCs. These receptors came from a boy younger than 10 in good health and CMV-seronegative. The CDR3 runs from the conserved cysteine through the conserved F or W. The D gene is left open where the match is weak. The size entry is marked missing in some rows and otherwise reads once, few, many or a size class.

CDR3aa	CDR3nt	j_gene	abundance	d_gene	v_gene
CASRREYSYEQYF	TGTGCCAGCAGGCGGGAATACTCCTACGAGCAGTACTTC	TRBJ2-7	NA	NA	TRBV11-2
CASSLIRTGDYGYTF	TGTGCCAGCAGCCTGATAAGGACAGGAGATTATGGCTACACCTTC	TRBJ1-2	NA	TRBD1	TRBV11-2
CAISERDRKGYTF	TGTGCCATCAGTGAGCGGGACAGAAAGGGCTACACCTTC	TRBJ1-2	NA	TRBD1	TRBV10-3
CASRQGGIPDTQYF	TGTGCCAGCAGACAGGGGGGGATTCCAGATACGCAGTATTTT	TRBJ2-3	NA	NA	TRBV6-5
CASSEGGGRSHEQYF	TGTGCCAGCAGTGAAGGGGGTGGGAGATCCCACGAGCAGTACTTC	TRBJ2-7	NA	NA	TRBV2
CASSPRGENYGYTF	TGTGCCAGCAGCCCCCGGGGAGAAAACTATGGCTACACCTTC	TRBJ1-2	NA	NA	TRBV9
CASSLVAGPYEQYF	TGCGCCAGCAGCTTGGTTGCGGGACCCTACGAGCAGTACTTC	TRBJ2-7	NA	NA	TRBV5-1
CAWGTGLSSYNEQFF	TGTGCCTGGGGGACAGGGCTTAGCTCCTACAATGAGCAGTTCTTC	TRBJ2-1	NA	TRBD1	TRBV30
CASSMKGGLAGAYEQYF	TGTGCCAGTAGTATGAAAGGGGGACTAGCGGGAGCATACGAGCAGTACTTC	TRBJ2-7	NA	TRBD2	TRBV19
CASSYGQGQETQYF	TGTGCCAGCAGTTACGGACAGGGGCAAGAGACCCAGTACTTC	TRBJ2-5	once	TRBD1	TRBV5-4
CASSYSGAGTYEQYF	TGTGCCAGCAGTTACTCAGGGGCTGGTACCTACGAGCAGTACTTC	TRBJ2-7	few	NA	TRBV6-6
CASSLIGRRTDTQYF	TGTGCCAGCAGCTTAATCGGGAGACGCACAGATACGCAGTATTTT	TRBJ2-3	NA	NA	TRBV7-3
CASSGSGLGGYTF	TGTGCCAGCAGTGGGTCAGGGTTGGGGGGCTACACCTTC	TRBJ1-2	NA	NA	TRBV28
CASSEQGNYGYTF	TGTGCCAGCAGCGAACAGGGGAACTATGGCTACACCTTC	TRBJ1-2	NA	TRBD1	TRBV5-6
CASSQVDQGTYEQYF	TGCGCCAGCAGCCAAGTGGATCAGGGGACCTACGAGCAGTACTTC	TRBJ2-7	once	NA	TRBV4-1
CASSEVLGHDYEQYF	TGTGCCAGCAGTGAAGTTTTGGGACATGACTACGAGCAGTACTTC	TRBJ2-7	few	NA	TRBV6-1
CASTDGGRETQYF	TGTGCCAGTACCGACGGGGGACGAGAGACCCAGTACTTC	TRBJ2-5	NA	NA	TRBV19
CATSRVRQDVTEAFF	TGTGCCACCAGCAGGGTAAGACAGGACGTCACTGAAGCTTTCTTT	TRBJ1-1	NA	NA	TRBV15
CASSPRGLEGETQYF	TGTGCCAGCTCACCAAGGGGGCTGGAGGGGGAGACCCAGTACTTC	TRBJ2-5	NA	NA	TRBV18
CASRHGTGDEQYF	TGTGCCAGCCGCCACGGGACAGGGGACGAGCAGTACTTC	TRBJ2-7	NA	TRBD1	TRBV27
CASSLGLATDTQYF	TGTGCCAGCAGCTTAGGACTAGCGACAGATACGCAGTATTTT	TRBJ2-3	NA	TRBD2	TRBV11-2
CASRRADRELYNEQFF	TGTGCCAGCAGGAGAGCTGACAGGGAACTCTACAATGAGCAGTTCTTC	TRBJ2-1	NA	TRBD1	TRBV27